This T cell receptor beta chain appears in the sequencing data of a study of T cell responses to AZD1222 COVID-19 vaccine. Whole-study findings and limits: Baseline seropositivity occurred in only six AZD1222 recipients. Spike-specific TCR repertoires showed rising breadth and depth after two AZD1222 doses. The donors showed a predominance of white British ancestry and of females, with possible underestimation of clonal diversity.

The germline V and J ends were trimmed by 8 bases and 4 bases, with 11 bases remaining between them. The CDR3 sequence is 12 residues long. Per germline, CDR1 SNHLY and CDR2 FYNNEI. Some second doses came at about 4 weeks and others at about 12 weeks; these were pooled. TCRdb keeps only in-frame clones here, not all; method: immunoSEQ multiplex PCR. The data contain some 120,000 clones, 85% to 90% of them singletons. Remarks on this clone: What it binds is unknown.

The chain is built from TRBV2 and TRBJ1-1; D ambiguous. This material consisted of peripheral blood, taken 28 days after the second AZD1222 dose. The TCR originated in an adult who received the AZD1222 COVID-19 vaccine. The CDR3 is CASRPQGTEAFF. CDR3 coding DNA: TGTGCCAGCCGTCCCCAAGGCACTGAAGCTTTCTTT.